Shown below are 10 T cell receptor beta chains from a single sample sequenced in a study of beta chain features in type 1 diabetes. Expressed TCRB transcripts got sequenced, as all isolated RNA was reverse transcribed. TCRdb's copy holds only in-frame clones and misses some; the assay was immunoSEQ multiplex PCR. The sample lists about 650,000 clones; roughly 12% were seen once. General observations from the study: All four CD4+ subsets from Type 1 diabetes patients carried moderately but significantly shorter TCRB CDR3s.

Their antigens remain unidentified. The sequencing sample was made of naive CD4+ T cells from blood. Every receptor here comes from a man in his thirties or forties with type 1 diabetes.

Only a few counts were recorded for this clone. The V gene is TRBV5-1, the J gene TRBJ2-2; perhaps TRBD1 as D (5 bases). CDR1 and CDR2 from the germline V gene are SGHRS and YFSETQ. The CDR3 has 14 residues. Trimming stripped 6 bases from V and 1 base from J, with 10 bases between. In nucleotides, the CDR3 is TGCGCCAGCACAGGGCCCGGGAACACCGGGGAGCTGTTTTTT. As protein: CASTGPGNTGELFF.

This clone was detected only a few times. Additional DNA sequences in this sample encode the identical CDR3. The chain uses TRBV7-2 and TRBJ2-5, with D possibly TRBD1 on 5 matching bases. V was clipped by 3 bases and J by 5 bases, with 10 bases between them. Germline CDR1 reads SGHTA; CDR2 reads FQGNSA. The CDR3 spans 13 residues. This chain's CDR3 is CASSFRGRETQYF. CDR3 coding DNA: TGTGCCAGCAGCTTTAGGGGCCGGGAGACCCAGTACTTC. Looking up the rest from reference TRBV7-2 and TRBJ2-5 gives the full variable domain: GAGVSQSPSNKVTEKGKDVELRCDPISGHTALYWYRQSLGQGLEFLIYFQGNSAPDKSGLPSDRFSAERTGGSVSTLTIQRTQQEDSAVYLCASSFRGRETQYFGPGTRLLVL.

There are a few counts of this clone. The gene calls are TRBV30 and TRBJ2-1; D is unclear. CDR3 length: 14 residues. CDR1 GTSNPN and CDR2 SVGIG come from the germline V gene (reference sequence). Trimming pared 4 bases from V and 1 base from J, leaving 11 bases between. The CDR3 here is CAWTKKTSYNEQFF. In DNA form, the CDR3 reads TGTGCCTGGACCAAAAAGACTTCCTACAATGAGCAGTTCTTC.

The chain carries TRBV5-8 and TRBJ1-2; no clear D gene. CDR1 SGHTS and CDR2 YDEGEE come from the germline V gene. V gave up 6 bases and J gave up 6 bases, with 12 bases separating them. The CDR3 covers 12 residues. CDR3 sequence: CASTSGFHGYTF. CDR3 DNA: TGTGCCAGCACCTCGGGGTTTCATGGCTACACCTTC.

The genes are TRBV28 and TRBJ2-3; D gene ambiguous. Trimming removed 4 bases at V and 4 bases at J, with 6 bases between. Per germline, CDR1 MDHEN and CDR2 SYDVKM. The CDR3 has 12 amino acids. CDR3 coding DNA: TGTGCCAGCAGTTCATCCGCAGATACGCAGTATTTT. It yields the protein CASSSSADTQYF.

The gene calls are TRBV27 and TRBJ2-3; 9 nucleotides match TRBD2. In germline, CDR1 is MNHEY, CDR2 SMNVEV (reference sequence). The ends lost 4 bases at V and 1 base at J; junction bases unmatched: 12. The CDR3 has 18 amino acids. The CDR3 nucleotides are TGTGCCAGCAGTTCCATTCAGCGGGGGGCCCGGCGCACAGATACGCAGTATTTT. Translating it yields CASSSIQRGARRTDTQYF.

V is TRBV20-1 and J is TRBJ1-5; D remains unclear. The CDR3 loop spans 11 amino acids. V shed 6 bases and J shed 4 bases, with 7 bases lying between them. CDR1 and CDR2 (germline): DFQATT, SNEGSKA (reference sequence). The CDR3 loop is CSAGQNQPQHF. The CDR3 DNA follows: TGCAGTGCGGGTCAAAATCAGCCCCAGCATTTT.

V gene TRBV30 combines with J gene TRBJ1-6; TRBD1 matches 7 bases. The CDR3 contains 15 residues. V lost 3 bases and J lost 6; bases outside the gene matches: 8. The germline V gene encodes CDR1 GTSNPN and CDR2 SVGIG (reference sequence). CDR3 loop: CAWRATGVPNSPLHF. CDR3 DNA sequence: TGTGCCTGGAGGGCCACAGGGGTTCCTAATTCACCCCTCCACTTT.

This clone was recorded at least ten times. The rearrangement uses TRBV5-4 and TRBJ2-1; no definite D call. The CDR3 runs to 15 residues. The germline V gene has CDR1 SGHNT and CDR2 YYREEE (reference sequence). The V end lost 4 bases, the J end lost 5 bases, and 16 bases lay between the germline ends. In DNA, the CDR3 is TGTGCCAGCAGCCGTTCCACGGGCAGAAACAATGAGCAGTTCTTC. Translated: CASSRSTGRNNEQFF.

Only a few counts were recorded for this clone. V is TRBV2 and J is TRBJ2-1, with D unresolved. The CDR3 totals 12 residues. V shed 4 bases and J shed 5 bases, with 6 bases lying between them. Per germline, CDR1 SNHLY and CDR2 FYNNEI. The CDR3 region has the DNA TGTGCCAGCAGTGTTCTGGACAATGAGCAGTTCTTC. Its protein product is CASSVLDNEQFF.